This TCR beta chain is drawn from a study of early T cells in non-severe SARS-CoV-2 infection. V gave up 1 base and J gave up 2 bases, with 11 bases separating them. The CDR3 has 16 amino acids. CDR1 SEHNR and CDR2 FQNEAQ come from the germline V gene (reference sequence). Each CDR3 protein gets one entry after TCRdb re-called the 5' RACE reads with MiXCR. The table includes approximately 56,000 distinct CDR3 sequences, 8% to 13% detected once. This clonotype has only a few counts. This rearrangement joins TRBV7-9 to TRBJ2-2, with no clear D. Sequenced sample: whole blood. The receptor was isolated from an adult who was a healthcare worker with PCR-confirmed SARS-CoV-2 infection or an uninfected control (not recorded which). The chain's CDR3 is CASSLGSGPNTGELFF. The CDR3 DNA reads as TGTGCCAGCAGCTTAGGGTCAGGCCCTAACACCGGGGAGCTGTTTTTT.